This T cell receptor beta chain came from a study of glioma-infiltrating T cells. TCR alpha and beta CDR3 regions were amplified from RNA using iRepertoire nested multiplex PCR. For one-step reverse transcription and amplification, roughly 95-450 ng of tissue mRNA or PBMC total RNA was used. TCRdb re-derived calls from the multiplex PCR reads in MiXCR, one entry per CDR3 protein. The repertoire holds about 89,000 distinct CDR3 sequences, with 20% to 25% as singletons. Note on this clonotype: Its specificity is unknown. Possible read error: a much larger clone is one base away.

Germline CDR1 is SGHTA and CDR2 is FQGNSA. The CDR3 is 15 residues long. Study-level points and caveats: Only very few CDR3 sequences appeared in both tissue and blood. Non-neoplastic patients had below-expected tissue-blood divergence, while all gliomas exceeded expectation.

The chain couples TRBV7-2 to TRBJ2-7; tentatively, D is TRBD2 (7 bases). The receptor was derived from a human donor with low-grade glioma or glioblastoma, undergoing nonglioma brain surgery, or in good health (not recorded which). Sequencing used glioma tissue, nonneoplastic brain tissue, or PBMCs (not recorded which). In DNA, the CDR3 is TGTGCCAGCAGCCCCCGGACGGGGAGGGGGTACGAGCAGTGCTTC. This gives the protein CASSPRTGRGYEQCF.